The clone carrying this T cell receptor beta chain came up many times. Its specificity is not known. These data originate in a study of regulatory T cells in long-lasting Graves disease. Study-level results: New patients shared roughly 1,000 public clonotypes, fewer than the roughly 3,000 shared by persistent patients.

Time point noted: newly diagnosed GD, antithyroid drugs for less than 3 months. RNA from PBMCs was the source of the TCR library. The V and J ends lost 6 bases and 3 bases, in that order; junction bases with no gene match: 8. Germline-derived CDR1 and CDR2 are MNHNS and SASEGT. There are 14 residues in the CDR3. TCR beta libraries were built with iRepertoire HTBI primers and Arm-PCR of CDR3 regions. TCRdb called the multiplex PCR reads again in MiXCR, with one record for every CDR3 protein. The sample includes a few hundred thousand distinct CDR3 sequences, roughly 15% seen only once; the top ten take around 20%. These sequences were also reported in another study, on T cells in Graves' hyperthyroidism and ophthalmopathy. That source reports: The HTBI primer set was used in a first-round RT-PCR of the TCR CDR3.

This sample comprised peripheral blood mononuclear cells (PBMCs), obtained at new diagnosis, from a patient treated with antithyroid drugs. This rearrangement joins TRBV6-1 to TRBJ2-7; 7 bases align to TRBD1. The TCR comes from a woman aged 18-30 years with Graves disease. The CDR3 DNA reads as TGTGCCAGCAGCCAAACAGGGGCGGACTACGAGCAGTACTTC. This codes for CASSQTGADYEQYF.